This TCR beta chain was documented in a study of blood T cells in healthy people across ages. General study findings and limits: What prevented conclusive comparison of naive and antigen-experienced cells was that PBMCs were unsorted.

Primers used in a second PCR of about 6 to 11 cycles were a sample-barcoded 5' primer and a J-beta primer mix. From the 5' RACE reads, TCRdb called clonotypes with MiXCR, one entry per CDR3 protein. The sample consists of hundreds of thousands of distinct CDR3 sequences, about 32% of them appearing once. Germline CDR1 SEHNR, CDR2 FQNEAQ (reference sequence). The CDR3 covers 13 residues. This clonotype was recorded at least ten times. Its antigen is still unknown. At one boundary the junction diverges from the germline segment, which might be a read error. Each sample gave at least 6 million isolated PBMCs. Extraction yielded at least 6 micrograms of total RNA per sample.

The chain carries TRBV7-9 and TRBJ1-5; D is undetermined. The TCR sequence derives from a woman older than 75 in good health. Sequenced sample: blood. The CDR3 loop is CASSLEGGQPQHF. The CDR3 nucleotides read TGTGCCAGCAGTTTAGAGGGAGGTCAGCCCCAGCATTTT.